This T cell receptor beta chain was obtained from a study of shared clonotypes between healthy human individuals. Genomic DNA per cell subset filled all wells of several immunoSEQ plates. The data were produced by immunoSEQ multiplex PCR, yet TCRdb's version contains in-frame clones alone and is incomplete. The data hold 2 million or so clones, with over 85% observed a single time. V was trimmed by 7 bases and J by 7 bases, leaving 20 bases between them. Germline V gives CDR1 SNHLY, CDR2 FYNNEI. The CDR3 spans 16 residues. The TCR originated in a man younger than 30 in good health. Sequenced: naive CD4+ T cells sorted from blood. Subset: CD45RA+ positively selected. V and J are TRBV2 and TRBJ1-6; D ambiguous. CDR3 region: CASNPAPAGMNSPLHF. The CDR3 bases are TGTGCCAGCAACCCCGCCCCTGCAGGAATGAATTCACCCCTCCACTTT.